A selection of T cell receptor beta chains follows, all from one sample in a study of spatial heterogeneity in lung cancer. TCRdb passed the 5' RACE reads through MiXCR, listing each CDR3 protein once. The sample lists 20,000 to 25,000 distinct CDR3 sequences, 4.6% seen once, with about 37% in the top ten. Source: PBMCs, taken at surgery. The receptors derive from a male donor with early-stage non-small cell lung cancer. Each CDR3 is given with its conserved first and last residue. The D gene is left open where the match is weak. Clone size is given for some rows only: seen once, a few or many times, or a class if the clone is expanded.

cdr3_length: 15; j_call: TRBJ1-6; v_call: TRBV6-5; clone_size: -; d_call: -; cdr3_aa: CASRHPGERNSPLHF; cdr3_nt: TGTGCCAGCAGACATCCGGGGGAACGTAATTCACCCCTCCACTTT
cdr3_length: 16; j_call: TRBJ2-7; v_call: TRBV5-1; clone_size: many; d_call: TRBD2; cdr3_aa: CASSLGPSGRDYEQYF; cdr3_nt: TGCGCCAGCAGCTTGGGACCAAGCGGGAGGGACTACGAGCAGTACTTC
cdr3_length: 14; j_call: TRBJ2-1; v_call: TRBV5-1; clone_size: few; d_call: -; cdr3_aa: CASSFDSVYNEQFF; cdr3_nt: TGCGCCAGCAGCTTTGACAGTGTTTACAATGAGCAGTTCTTC
cdr3_length: 17; j_call: TRBJ2-2; v_call: TRBV9; clone_size: many; d_call: TRBD2; cdr3_aa: CASSRFIAGTNTGELFF; cdr3_nt: TGTGCCAGCAGCCGTTTTATAGCGGGGACGAACACCGGGGAGCTGTTTTTT
cdr3_length: 13; j_call: TRBJ2-2; v_call: TRBV7-7; clone_size: medium-sized; d_call: -; cdr3_aa: CASSSTGTGELFF; cdr3_nt: TGTGCCAGCAGTTCTACGGGGACCGGGGAGCTGTTTTTT
cdr3_length: 14; j_call: TRBJ2-3; v_call: TRBV7-3; clone_size: many; d_call: TRBD2; cdr3_aa: CASSPGLAPDTQYF; cdr3_nt: TGTGCCAGCAGCCCAGGACTAGCTCCCGATACGCAGTATTTT
cdr3_length: 15; j_call: TRBJ2-7; v_call: TRBV7-8; clone_size: -; d_call: -; cdr3_aa: CASSLGTVGPYEQYF; cdr3_nt: TGTGCCAGCAGCTTGGGGACGGTCGGGCCCTACGAGCAGTACTTC
cdr3_length: 13; j_call: TRBJ1-2; v_call: TRBV6-2/TRBV6-3; clone_size: -; d_call: -; cdr3_aa: CASTRQTNYGYTF; cdr3_nt: TGTGCCAGCACCCGACAGACAAACTATGGCTACACCTTC
cdr3_length: 15; j_call: TRBJ2-2; v_call: TRBV5-1; clone_size: many; d_call: -; cdr3_aa: CASSLNPVDTGELFF; cdr3_nt: TGCGCCAGCAGCTTGAACCCTGTGGACACCGGGGAGCTGTTTTTT
cdr3_length: 15; j_call: TRBJ2-1; v_call: TRBV6-5; clone_size: few; d_call: -; cdr3_aa: CATRPISDLYNEQFF; cdr3_nt: TGTGCCACGCGCCCTATCTCGGATCTCTACAATGAGCAGTTCTTC
cdr3_length: 16; j_call: TRBJ2-3; v_call: TRBV24-1; clone_size: many; d_call: TRBD1; cdr3_aa: CATSDWGQRSTDTQYF; cdr3_nt: TGTGCCACCAGTGATTGGGGACAGAGGAGCACAGATACGCAGTATTTT
cdr3_length: 15; j_call: TRBJ2-1; v_call: TRBV11-2; clone_size: many; d_call: TRBD2; cdr3_aa: CASSRDGGSYNEQFF; cdr3_nt: TGTGCCAGCAGCCGAGACGGGGGGTCCTACAATGAGCAGTTCTTC
cdr3_length: 11; j_call: TRBJ2-5; v_call: TRBV12-3/TRBV12-4; clone_size: many; d_call: -; cdr3_aa: CASSFGETQYF; cdr3_nt: TGTGCCAGCAGTTTCGGGGAGACCCAGTACTTC
cdr3_length: 15; j_call: TRBJ2-2; v_call: TRBV20-1; clone_size: many; d_call: -; cdr3_aa: CSARDVGSHTGELFF; cdr3_nt: TGCAGTGCTAGAGACGTGGGCTCACACACCGGGGAGCTGTTTTTT
cdr3_length: 18; j_call: TRBJ2-4; v_call: TRBV28; clone_size: -; d_call: TRBD1; cdr3_aa: CASSWGQGRTLAKNIQYF; cdr3_nt: TGTGCCAGCAGTTGGGGACAGGGGCGAACTCTAGCCAAAAACATTCAGTACTTC
cdr3_length: 14; j_call: TRBJ2-5; v_call: TRBV15; clone_size: -; d_call: TRBD1; cdr3_aa: CATSSRTGAETQYF; cdr3_nt: TGTGCCACCAGCAGCCGAACAGGGGCAGAGACCCAGTACTTC
cdr3_length: 17; j_call: TRBJ2-5; v_call: TRBV25-1; clone_size: many; d_call: -; cdr3_aa: CASSEGRSSDDQEPQYF; cdr3_nt: TGTGCCAGCAGTGAGGGAAGGTCTAGCGACGACCAAGAGCCCCAGTACTTC